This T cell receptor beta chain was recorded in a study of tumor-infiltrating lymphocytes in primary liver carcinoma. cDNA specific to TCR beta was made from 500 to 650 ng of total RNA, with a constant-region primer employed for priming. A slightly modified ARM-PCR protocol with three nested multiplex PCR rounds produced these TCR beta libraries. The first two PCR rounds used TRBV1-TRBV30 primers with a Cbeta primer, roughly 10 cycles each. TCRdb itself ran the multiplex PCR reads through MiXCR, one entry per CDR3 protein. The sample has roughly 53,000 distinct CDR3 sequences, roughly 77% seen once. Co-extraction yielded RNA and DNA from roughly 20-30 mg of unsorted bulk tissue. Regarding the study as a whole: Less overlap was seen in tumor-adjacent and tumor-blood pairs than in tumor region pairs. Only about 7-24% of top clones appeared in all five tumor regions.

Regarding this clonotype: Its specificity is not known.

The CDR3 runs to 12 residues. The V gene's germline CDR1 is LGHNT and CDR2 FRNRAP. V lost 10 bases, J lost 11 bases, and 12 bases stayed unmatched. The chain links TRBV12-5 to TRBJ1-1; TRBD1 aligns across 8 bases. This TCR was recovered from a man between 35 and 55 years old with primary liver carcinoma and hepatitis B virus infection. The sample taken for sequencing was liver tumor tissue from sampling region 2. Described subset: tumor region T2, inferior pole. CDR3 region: CATDLGQGEAFF. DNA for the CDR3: TGTGCTACTGATTTAGGACAGGGCGAGGCTTTCTTT.